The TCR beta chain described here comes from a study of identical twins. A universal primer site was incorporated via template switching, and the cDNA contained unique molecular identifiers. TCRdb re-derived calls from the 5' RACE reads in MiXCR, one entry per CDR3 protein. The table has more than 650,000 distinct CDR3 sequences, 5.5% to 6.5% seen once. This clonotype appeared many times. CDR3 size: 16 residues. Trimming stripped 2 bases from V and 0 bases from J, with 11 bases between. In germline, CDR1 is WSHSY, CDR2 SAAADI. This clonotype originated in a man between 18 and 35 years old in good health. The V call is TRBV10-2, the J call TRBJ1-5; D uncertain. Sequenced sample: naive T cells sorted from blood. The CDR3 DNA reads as TGCGCCAGCAGTGAGGGGCAGATATATAGCAATCAGCCCCAGCATTTT. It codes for CASSEGQIYSNQPQHF.